These 20 T cell receptor beta chains share one sample of origin, sequenced in a study of human T cells and chemical hapten exposure. TCRdb re-called the RACE reads through MiXCR, storing one row per CDR3 protein. This table holds around 70,000 distinct CDR3 sequences, about 6.5% found once. Described time point: healthy volunteer bleed at 6 weeks. From whole blood left unfractionated, total RNA was extracted. The sequencing input was whole blood. The receptors were gathered from a female donor in good health. Some clones in this sample may be carry-over from other donors' samples.

Ten or more counts support this clonotype. The chain joins TRBV29-1 to TRBJ2-3; 9 nucleotides align to TRBD1. The germline gives CDR1 SQVTM, CDR2 ANQGSEA. Unmatched junction bases numbered 10, after V lost 6 bases and J lost 6 bases. This CDR3 region has 14 residues. The CDR3 region is CSVDGTGLSDTQYF. The DNA for the CDR3 is TGCAGCGTGGATGGGACAGGGCTTTCTGATACGCAGTATTTT.

At least ten counts were recorded for this clonotype. This chain links TRBV10-3 with TRBJ1-1; no clear D. The CDR3 runs 15 residues. Germline assignment: CDR1 ENHRY and CDR2 SYGVKD. The V gene lost 0 bases and the J gene lost 0 bases, with 8 bases spanning the gap. CDR3 coding DNA: TGTGCCATCAGTGAGTCGGGCGGACTGAACACTGAAGCTTTCTTT. Translation: CAISESGGLNTEAFF.

This clonotype was seen many times. The chain recombines TRBV20-1 with TRBJ2-3; 9 bases align to TRBD2. Germline CDR1 reads DFQATT; CDR2 reads SNEGSKA (reference sequence). The CDR3 runs to 14 residues. V trimming: 6 bases; J trimming: 1 base; junction bases outside the gene matches: 5. As DNA, the CDR3 is TGCAGTGCCGAGGCGGGAGGGGGCACAGATACGCAGTATTTT. Translating gives CSAEAGGGTDTQYF.

The sample holds many counts of this clonotype. The chain joins TRBV6-2 or TRBV6-3 to TRBJ2-5; D might be TRBD1 (5 bases). The CDR3 covers 15 residues. Trimming removed 2 bases at V and 3 bases at J, with 13 bases between. Germline CDR1 is MNHEY and CDR2 is SVGEGT. CDR3 nucleotides: TGTGCCAGCAGTTACCGCAGGGTATCTGAAGAGACCCAGTACTTC. Protein sequence: CASSYRRVSEETQYF.

This clonotype has ten or more counts. The chain carries TRBV11-1 and TRBJ1-2, with D unclear. Germline assignment: CDR1 SGHAT and CDR2 FQDESV (reference sequence). This CDR3 is 13 amino acids long. The V end lost 7 bases, the J end lost 2 bases, and 11 bases lay between the germline ends. CDR3 nucleotide sequence: TGTGCCAGCATCTCAAGAAAAAACTATGGCTACACCTTC. Protein: CASISRKNYGYTF.

This chain uses TRBV12-3 or TRBV12-4 with TRBJ2-7; 7 positions match TRBD1. This CDR3 has 12 amino acids. The V segment lost 6 bases and the J segment 2 bases; nucleotides outside the gene matches: 1. The CDR3 loop is CASSQGAYEQYF. For the CDR3, the DNA is TGTGCCAGCAGCCAGGGGGCCTACGAGCAGTACTTC.

The chain couples TRBV7-9 to TRBJ2-5, with 7 bases identical to TRBD1. Germline V CDR1 and CDR2: SEHNR, FQNEAQ (reference sequence). The CDR3 sequence is 15 residues long. With V trimmed by 0 bases and J by 1 base, 2 bases remained unmatched. CDR3 DNA sequence: TGTGCCAGCAGCTTAGCCCAGGGGGTCCAAGAGACCCAGTACTTC. Amino acid sequence: CASSLAQGVQETQYF.

This clonotype was detected a few times. The chain has TRBV11-2 and TRBJ2-7; D tentatively reads TRBD1 or TRBD2 (5 bases each). There are 16 residues in the CDR3. Trimming took 5 bases from V and 5 from J, leaving 22 bases between them. Germline V gene data show CDR1 as SGHAT and CDR2 as FQNNGV. The CDR3 region has the DNA TGTGCCAGCAGCCCAATACCGGGACGGGGACCCCACGAGCAGTACTTC. It encodes CASSPIPGRGPHEQYF.

This clonotype was observed at least ten times. This chain joins TRBV7-9 and TRBJ2-3, with D unclear. V dropped 6 bases and J dropped 1 base, with 14 bases sitting between them. The CDR3 totals 15 residues. Germline V CDR1 and CDR2: SEHNR, FQNEAQ (reference sequence). The CDR3 bases are TGTGCCAGCAGTTTTCTTTCCGTAGGCACAGATACGCAGTATTTT. Protein sequence: CASSFLSVGTDTQYF. Variable domain in full (rest from reference TRBV7-9 and TRBJ2-3): DTGVSQNPRHKITKRGQNVTFRCDPISEHNRLYWYRQTLGQGPEFLTYFQNEAQLEKSRLLSDRFSAERPKGSFSTLEIQRTEQGDSAMYLCASSFLSVGTDTQYFGPGTRLTVL.

This clonotype was detected ten times or more. The rearrangement joins TRBV7-2 to TRBJ2-5, with D possibly being TRBD2 (6 bases). Germline-derived CDR1 and CDR2 are SGHTA and FQGNSA. V shed 2 bases and J shed 2 bases, with 9 bases lying between them. The CDR3 is 14 amino acids. CDR3 in DNA: TGTGCCAGCAGCTTATTAAGCGGGCAAGAGACCCAGTACTTC. This translates into CASSLLSGQETQYF.

This clonotype was seen only a few times. The chain employs TRBV9 and TRBJ1-3; D is undetermined. CDR1 is SGDLS and CDR2 is YYNGEE in the germline V gene. The CDR3 spans 15 residues. V was clipped by 3 bases and J by 0 bases, with 10 bases between them. The DNA of the CDR3 is TGTGCCAGCAGCGCGGACGGACTCTCTGGAAACACCATATATTTT. It is translated as CASSADGLSGNTIYF.

In its sample, this clonotype was seen many times. The genes are TRBV7-8 and TRBJ1-1, with 8 bases that match TRBD1. Germline assignment: CDR1 SGHVS and CDR2 FQNEAQ. Trimming cost V 0 bases and J 0 bases; bases outside gene matches: 12. The CDR3 consists of 19 residues. CDR3 sequence (DNA): TGTGCCAGCAGCTTAGCGCTACGGACAGGGATAGGAGTGAACACTGAAGCTTTCTTT. Its translation is CASSLALRTGIGVNTEAFF.

The table lists this clonotype with many counts. The chain couples TRBV6-6 to TRBJ2-3, with D perhaps TRBD2 (7 bases). The CDR3 covers 15 residues. Germline V gene lookup returns CDR1 MNHNY and CDR2 SVGAGI (reference sequence). The V end was cut by 8 bases, the J end by 4 bases, with 19 bases between. The CDR3 DNA reads TGTGCCAGCGATAGGGGGAGGGCCGTAGCAGATACGCAGTATTTT. This codes for CASDRGRAVADTQYF.

This clonotype appeared many times. The chain links TRBV20-1 to TRBJ2-7; no clear D. Germline V gives CDR1 DFQATT, CDR2 SNEGSKA (reference sequence). With 0 bases removed from V and 0 bases from J, the gap between germline ends came to 15 bases. CDR3 length: 16 residues. The DNA for the CDR3 is TGCAGTGCTAGAGACCGGCGAGGCAGTCGCTCCTACGAGCAGTACTTC. This gives the protein CSARDRRGSRSYEQYF.

The genes are TRBV5-1 and TRBJ2-1, with D possibly being TRBD2 (6 bases). V was cut by 3 bases and J by 7 bases, with 26 bases left in between. The CDR3 is 18 residues long. CDR1 and CDR2 (germline): SGHRS, YFSETQ. The CDR3 loop reads CASSSGEDRNSRWNEQFF. The CDR3 bases are TGCGCCAGCAGCTCGGGAGAAGACCGAAACAGCAGATGGAATGAGCAGTTCTTC.

There are a few counts of this clonotype. The chain joins TRBV20-1 to TRBJ2-3; TRBD2 matches 10 bases. CDR1 is DFQATT and CDR2 is SNEGSKA in the germline V gene (reference sequence). Losses at the gene ends were 2 bases for V and 1 base for J; bases not matched to a gene: 3. The CDR3 sequence is 15 residues long. The CDR3 coding sequence is TGCAGTGCTAGAACTAGCGGGATAGGCACAGATACGCAGTATTTT. Protein: CSARTSGIGTDTQYF.

The chain is built from TRBV6-5 and TRBJ1-3; D may be TRBD1 (5 bases). V lost 2 bases to trimming and J lost 2 bases, with 16 bases between them. Germline CDR1 and CDR2: MNHEY and SVGAGI. The CDR3 is made up of 17 amino acids. CDR3 residues: CASSYTSGAGTGNTIYF. CDR3 DNA: TGTGCCAGCAGTTACACTTCGGGCGCAGGGACTGGAAACACCATATATTTT.

The V and J genes are TRBV19 and TRBJ1-2; D unresolved. The CDR3 loop spans 13 amino acids. The V gene's germline CDR1 is LNHDA and CDR2 SQIVND (reference sequence). The germline V and J ends were trimmed by 2 bases and 6 bases, with 10 bases remaining between them. This CDR3 is CASSISGGDGYTF. The CDR3 nucleotides are TGTGCCAGTAGTATATCGGGAGGAGATGGCTACACCTTC.

The sample holds many counts of this clonotype. CDR3 in DNA: TGCAGTGCTAGAGGTCGAGGTACTAGGTCGGAAGCTTTCTTT. Residues: CSARGRGTRSEAFF. V usage is TRBV20-1 and J usage is TRBJ1-1; no definite D call. This CDR3 region has 14 residues. Trimming removed 1 base from V and 8 bases from J, with 17 bases in between. Germline CDR1 DFQATT, CDR2 SNEGSKA (reference sequence).

This clonotype was counted many times. V and J are TRBV12-3 or TRBV12-4 and TRBJ1-3; no definite D call. The V end was cut by 10 bases, the J end by 0 bases, with 22 bases between. The CDR3 length is 17 residues. The DNA for the CDR3 is TGTGCCATCCCGTTGGATTTCGCGGCCAGCTCTGGAAACACCATATATTTT. Amino acid sequence: CAIPLDFAASSGNTIYF.